Sequencing of this T cell receptor (beta chain) was carried out in a study of blood T cell repertoires in COVID-19. Study-wide background: COVID-19 samples collected from the United States, Italy and Spain covered acute and convalescent phases.

Using immunoSEQ multiplex PCR, the repertoire was profiled, and TCRdb retains in-frame clones only, with some absent. The sample holds roughly 170,000 clones; over 70% are singletons and the top ten take approximately 4%. Participants reported their clinical history, and cohort assignment relied on those reports. Trimming stripped 5 bases from V and 4 bases from J, with 20 bases between. The CDR3 runs 16 residues. In germline, CDR1 is MNHEY, CDR2 SVGEGT. V usage is TRBV6-2 or TRBV6-3 and J usage is TRBJ2-5, with D maybe TRBD2 (5 bases). The clonotype was recovered from a woman aged 45-59 years in a cohort exposed to, infected with or recovered from COVID-19 (not recorded which). Sequenced sample: PBMCs or T cells enriched from blood (not recorded which). For the CDR3, the DNA is TGTGCCAGCAGTGACCGCACTAGAGGATTTGGAGAGACCCAGTACTTC. Translating it yields CASSDRTRGFGETQYF.